The rows below give T cell receptor beta chains drawn from one sample of a study of shared clonotypes between healthy human individuals. This table comes from immunoSEQ multiplex PCR, and its TCRdb copy is limited to in-frame clones, with some not included. The sample has 470,000 or so clones; roughly 80% are singletons. Sequencing was done on a sample of PBMCs. These receptors were obtained from a woman in her 40s in good health. Some clones in this sample may be carry-over from other donors' samples. Each CDR3 is given with its conserved first and last residue. D genes are given only for firm matches. Size values are once, few and many counts, or a class for expanded clones, and some rows have none.

DNA	CDR3	V	J	D	size
TGTGCCAGCAGTTTATTAACAGGGGGCCGGGGCTACACCTTC	CASSLLTGGRGYTF	TRBV6-6	TRBJ1-2	TRBD1	-
TGTGCCTGGAGTGCCGGGACAGGGGATCAGCCCCAGCATTTT	CAWSAGTGDQPQHF	TRBV30	TRBJ1-5	TRBD1	-
TGCGCCAGCAGCAGGCGGACAGGGAATTCCTACGAGCAGTACTTC	CASSRRTGNSYEQYF	TRBV5-1	TRBJ2-7	TRBD1	-
TGTGCCAGCAGTTTGCGGGGGGGGTACGAGCAGTACTTC	CASSLRGGYEQYF	TRBV28	TRBJ2-7	TRBD2	once
TGTGCCAGCAGTGACTCTGCGGGACTAAGCAATGAGCAGTTCTTC	CASSDSAGLSNEQFF	TRBV6-4	TRBJ2-1	TRBD2	-
TGTGCCAGCGGGTCAGGGATGCCGGCGGTAGATACGCAGTATTTT	CASGSGMPAVDTQYF	TRBV11-2	TRBJ2-3	-	-
TGTGCCAGCACTCCTGGAAACACCATATATTTT	CASTPGNTIYF	TRBV28	TRBJ1-3	-	-
TGTGCCAGCAGTGAAGCGCTAGGGGAGACCCAGTACTTC	CASSEALGETQYF	TRBV6-1	TRBJ2-5	-	-
TGCGCCAGCAGCGGACTAGCGGGAGGTATCGACGGGGAGCTGTTTTTT	CASSGLAGGIDGELFF	TRBV4-3	TRBJ2-2	TRBD2	-
TGTGCCAGCAGTTTAGGCCGTCTCTATGGCTACACCTTC	CASSLGRLYGYTF	TRBV28	TRBJ1-2	-	-
TGTGCCTGGACCCCAGGGGGCGGCTATGGCTACACCTTC	CAWTPGGGYGYTF	TRBV30	TRBJ1-2	TRBD1	-
TGTGCCAGCAGCTTAGCCGGAGCGGGAAGCTCCTACGAGCAGTACTTC	CASSLAGAGSSYEQYF	TRBV7-2	TRBJ2-7	TRBD2	-
TGTGCCAGCTCACCAGGGACTAGCGGGGGCCCTATATCCTACGAGCAGTACTTC	CASSPGTSGGPISYEQYF	TRBV18	TRBJ2-7	TRBD2	-
TGCAGCTTCCTACCGGGACTAGCGGGAGCTGATACGCAGTATTTT	CSFLPGLAGADTQYF	TRBV29-1	TRBJ2-3	TRBD2	-
TGTGCCAGCTGGCCCACGCAGGGACTCGGGGGCTACACCTTC	CASWPTQGLGGYTF	TRBV7-9	TRBJ1-2	-	-
TGTGCCTTGTCGACGCAGAGTCTCTATGGCTACACCTTC	CALSTQSLYGYTF	TRBV28	TRBJ1-2	-	-
TGTGCCAGCAAGGGCCAGGCATACTGGTACGAGCAGTACTTC	CASKGQAYWYEQYF	TRBV2	TRBJ2-7	-	-
TGCGCCAGCAGCTTAATTGACGGGACTTCCTACGAGCAGTACTTC	CASSLIDGTSYEQYF	TRBV5-1	TRBJ2-7	-	-
TGTGCCAGCACCCTAGGGGATGAGCAGTTCTTC	CASTLGDEQFF	TRBV28	TRBJ2-1	-	-
TGTGCCAGCAGCCCGAGGACAGGGGTCCCGGAGACCCAGTACTTC	CASSPRTGVPETQYF	TRBV7-2	TRBJ2-5	TRBD1	-
TGCGCCAGCATGGCGGCGGAGACCTACGAGCAGTACTTC	CASMAAETYEQYF	TRBV5-1	TRBJ2-7	-	once
TGTGCCTGGAGTGTACGACAGGGGGAGGCAAAACTGTTTTTT	CAWSVRQGEAKLFF	TRBV30	TRBJ1-4	TRBD1	once
TGTGCCAGTAGTTGGCGGACAGGGATAGGCGAGCAGTACTTC	CASSWRTGIGEQYF	TRBV19	TRBJ2-7	TRBD1	-
TGTGCCAGCAGTTACCCAACCGTATCCCTTTGCACTGAAGCTTTCTTT	CASSYPTVSLCTEAFF	TRBV6-5	TRBJ1-1	-	-
TGTGCCAGCAGCGTAGCCCCGGGAGGGCTTTCGGAGACCCAGTACTTC	CASSVAPGGLSETQYF	TRBV9	TRBJ2-5	TRBD2	-
TGCGCCAGCAGCTTGGAGGGGCAAGAGACCCAGTACTTC	CASSLEGQETQYF	TRBV5-1	TRBJ2-5	-	once
TGCGCCAGCAGGGGTCTTACGGATACGCAGTATTTT	CASRGLTDTQYF	TRBV10-2	TRBJ2-3	-	-
TGCGCCAGCAGTCAGCCTAATGAAAAACTGTTTTTT	CASSQPNEKLFF	TRBV5-1	TRBJ1-4	-	-
TGCAGCGTTGCACTAGCGTGGGCAGATACGCAGTATTTT	CSVALAWADTQYF	TRBV29-1	TRBJ2-3	TRBD2	-
TGTGCCAGCAGTGAAAGGATGGGGGCAGAGACCCAGTACTTC	CASSERMGAETQYF	TRBV2	TRBJ2-5	-	few
TGTGCCTGGAGTGAGGGGGGGCTTGGAGATACGCAGTATTTT	CAWSEGGLGDTQYF	TRBV30	TRBJ2-3	-	-
TGCGCCAGCAGACCAACAGGAACCTACGAGCAGTACTTC	CASRPTGTYEQYF	TRBV10-2	TRBJ2-7	-	-
TGTGCCAGCAGTTTCGGAGGTAGGAACTATGGCTACACCTTC	CASSFGGRNYGYTF	TRBV28	TRBJ1-2	-	few
TGTGCCAGCAGCGTTAGCCCAGAAGGCACTGAAGCTTTCTTT	CASSVSPEGTEAFF	TRBV9	TRBJ1-1	-	-
TGTGCCAGCAGCTTGAAGGTAGCGGATGAGCAGTTCTTC	CASSLKVADEQFF	TRBV5-4	TRBJ2-1	-	once
TGTGCCAGCTCCAGGGGGGGCTATGGCTACACCTTC	CASSRGGYGYTF	TRBV6-1	TRBJ1-2	TRBD1	once
TGCGCCAGCAGCCAACTGGACAGGGGCGATCAGCCCCAGCATTTT	CASSQLDRGDQPQHF	TRBV4-1	TRBJ1-5	TRBD1	-
TGTGCCAGCAGCGTAGTCTCTACTCGTAGCGGGGAGCTGTTTTTT	CASSVVSTRSGELFF	TRBV9	TRBJ2-2	-	-
TGTGCCAGCAGTTTATTGGCAGATGAAAAACTGTTTTTT	CASSLLADEKLFF	TRBV27	TRBJ1-4	-	-
TGTGCCAGTAGTCTGGACAGGGGAAACACCGGGGAGCTGTTTTTT	CASSLDRGNTGELFF	TRBV19	TRBJ2-2	TRBD1	-
TGTGCCATTCCCAGGGGCGACACCGGGGAGCTGTTTTTT	CAIPRGDTGELFF	TRBV10-3	TRBJ2-2	-	-
TGTGCCAGCTCACCAGCAACTCATAGACCGGCCCTACAAGAGACCCAGTACTTC	CASSPATHRPALQETQYF	TRBV18	TRBJ2-5	-	many
TGCGCCAGCAGCTGGTTAGGTCAGGGGGTAGCGAACACCGGGGAGCTGTTTTTT	CASSWLGQGVANTGELFF	TRBV5-1	TRBJ2-2	TRBD1	many
TGCGCCAGCAGCCCCGGACAGGGGAGTCCCTACGAGCAGTACTTC	CASSPGQGSPYEQYF	TRBV5-1	TRBJ2-7	TRBD1	-
TGTGCCAGCAGCTTCGGACTAGCGGATAACACCGGGGAGCTGTTTTTT	CASSFGLADNTGELFF	TRBV5-6	TRBJ2-2	TRBD2	-
TGTGCCAGCAGCCCGAGAGGGGCCGAGGAGACCCAGTACTTC	CASSPRGAEETQYF	TRBV6-5	TRBJ2-5	-	-
TGTGCCAGCAGCCCAAGCCGGACTAGCGGGAGGGCGTACGAGCAGTACTTC	CASSPSRTSGRAYEQYF	TRBV9	TRBJ2-7	TRBD2	few
TGTGCCAGCAGCGTAGCGAACGGACTCGGGGGGACTGAAGCTTTCTTT	CASSVANGLGGTEAFF	TRBV9	TRBJ1-1	-	-
TGTGCCAGCAGCTCGGACAACGACTACAACAATGAGCAGTTCTTC	CASSSDNDYNNEQFF	TRBV4-2	TRBJ2-1	-	-
TGTGCCAGCAGAGGACTAGCGGGAGTAACCGGGGAGCTGTTTTTT	CASRGLAGVTGELFF	TRBV6-1	TRBJ2-2	TRBD2	-
TGTGCCAGCAGCCAAACGAGGTCCCGGGGAACTGAAGCTTTCTTT	CASSQTRSRGTEAFF	TRBV4-2	TRBJ1-1	-	-
TGTGCCAGCAGCCCAAATGCCGGGACACACACCTACGAGCAGTACTTC	CASSPNAGTHTYEQYF	TRBV5-4	TRBJ2-7	-	-